This TCR beta chain was sequenced for a study of coeliac disease. The protocol was immunoSEQ multiplex PCR, while the TCRdb copy is restricted to in-frame clones and leaves out a portion. Of around 3,900 clones in the sample, roughly 60% were seen once. The CDR3 length is 14 residues. V gave up 5 bases and J gave up 4 bases; unmatched junction bases: 7. CDR1 is MNHEY and CDR2 is SVGAGI in the germline V gene. One frozen approximately 500,000-cell aliquot per fraction was sequenced. The sequencing sample was made of lymphocytes from the gut lamina propria. The chain links TRBV6-5 to TRBJ2-7; 8 bases align to TRBD1. The clonotype was recovered from a woman in her 30s without celiac disease. The CDR3 DNA reads as TGTGCCAGCAGTGCACAGGGGGTTGGGTACGAGCAGTACTTC. Protein product: CASSAQGVGYEQYF.